This note documents a single T cell receptor (beta chain) sequence. Trimming shortened V by 3 bases and J by 2 bases, and 14 bases separated the two germline ends. CDR1 and CDR2 from the germline V gene are SQVTM and ANQGSEA. The CDR3 contains 14 residues. TEMRA cells were FACS-enriched, while CD8+ and CD4+ T cells were negatively isolated. This specimen belongs to a study of CD8 T cells in Susac syndrome. Random hexamers were used to reverse transcribe the RNA input (about 0.5 to 1 ug). TCRdb ran MiXCR on the immunoSEQ multiplex PCR reads and lists one entry per CDR3 protein. The profile shows about 73,000 distinct CDR3 sequences, roughly 94% of them singletons.

J is TRBJ2-7 and V is TRBV29-1; D perhaps matches TRBD2 (6 bases). The source material was CD8+ T cells from PBMCs. This TCR came from a human donor with multiple sclerosis. The CDR3 spells CSVEEGAEAYEQYF. CDR3 coding DNA: TGCAGCGTTGAGGAGGGAGCGGAAGCCTACGAGCAGTACTTC.